This is a list of T cell receptor beta chains from one sample in a study of blood T cell repertoires in COVID-19. The assay was immunoSEQ multiplex PCR, and TCRdb's table has in-frame clones only and misses some. Here the sample spans approximately 500,000 clones, about 88% being singletons. The sample was peripheral blood. The source of these receptors is a woman aged 50 to 60 with COVID-19, enrolled during active disease. Each CDR3 is given with its conserved first and last residue. The order of the fields is J gene, D gene, V gene, clone size, CDR3 protein, CDR3 DNA. D genes are given only for firm matches. Not every row has a clone size; where given, it reads once, few, many or a size class.

J: TRBJ2-1; D: TRBD2; V: TRBV3-1/TRBV3-2; size: .; CDR3: CASSPSGGGYNEQFF; DNA: TGTGCCAGCAGCCCAAGCGGGGGGGGGTACAATGAGCAGTTCTTC
J: TRBJ1-6; D: .; V: TRBV6-5; size: .; CDR3: CASTSDRNSPLHF; DNA: TGTGCCAGCACATCCGACAGGAATTCACCCCTCCACTTT
J: TRBJ1-1; D: .; V: TRBV18; size: .; CDR3: CASSQRGSTEAFF; DNA: TGTGCCAGCTCACAGAGGGGGAGCACTGAAGCTTTCTTT
J: TRBJ1-5; D: TRBD1; V: TRBV6-1; size: .; CDR3: CASSVQGAVSNQPQHF; DNA: TGTGCCAGCAGTGTGCAGGGGGCGGTGAGTAATCAGCCCCAGCATTTT
J: TRBJ1-2; D: .; V: TRBV28; size: .; CDR3: CASSFPTGLGYGYTF; DNA: TGTGCCAGCAGTTTTCCCACAGGGTTAGGCTATGGCTACACCTTC
J: TRBJ1-6; D: .; V: TRBV7-8; size: .; CDR3: CASRLRQPGSPLHF; DNA: TGTGCCAGCCGCCTACGACAGCCGGGTTCACCCCTCCACTTT
J: TRBJ2-7; D: .; V: TRBV7-8; size: .; CDR3: CASSLAGSSYEQYF; DNA: TGTGCCAGCAGCTTAGCGGGGAGCTCCTACGAGCAGTACTTC
J: TRBJ1-4; D: .; V: TRBV9; size: few; CDR3: CASSESATANEKLFF; DNA: TGTGCCAGCAGCGAGAGTGCTACAGCTAATGAAAAACTGTTTTTT
J: TRBJ1-2; D: TRBD1; V: TRBV6-5; size: few; CDR3: CASSRGQGKYGYTF; DNA: TGTGCCAGCAGCCGCGGACAGGGAAAATATGGCTACACCTTC
J: TRBJ1-2; D: TRBD1; V: TRBV28; size: .; CDR3: CASSMGTGGDYGYTF; DNA: TGTGCCAGCAGTATGGGGACAGGGGGCGACTATGGCTACACCTTC
J: TRBJ2-3; D: .; V: TRBV11-2; size: .; CDR3: CASARLLRTDTQYF; DNA: TGTGCCAGCGCAAGGCTACTCAGGACAGATACGCAGTATTTT
J: TRBJ1-4; D: TRBD1; V: TRBV4-1; size: .; CDR3: CASSQGNRGEKLFF; DNA: TGCGCCAGCAGCCAAGGGAACAGGGGAGAAAAACTGTTTTTT
J: TRBJ2-3; D: TRBD2; V: TRBV3-1/TRBV3-2; size: .; CDR3: CASSQTSGADTQYF; DNA: TGTGCCAGCAGCCAAACTAGCGGGGCGGATACGCAGTATTTT
J: TRBJ1-2; D: .; V: TRBV28; size: .; CDR3: CASSFGGGGYTF; DNA: TGTGCCAGCAGTTTCGGCGGGGGCGGCTACACCTTC
J: TRBJ1-6; D: TRBD1; V: TRBV5-1; size: .; CDR3: CASSPDSRGFNSPLHF; DNA: TGCGCCAGCAGTCCTGATAGCAGGGGGTTTAATTCACCCCTCCACTTT
J: TRBJ2-7; D: TRBD1; V: TRBV5-1; size: .; CDR3: CASSRDRAYEQYF; DNA: TGCGCCAGCAGCAGGGACAGGGCCTACGAGCAGTACTTC
J: TRBJ1-1; D: .; V: TRBV11-2; size: .; CDR3: CASSLAYQGTEAFF; DNA: TGTGCCAGCAGCTTAGCGTATCAGGGTACTGAAGCTTTCTTT
J: TRBJ1-2; D: .; V: TRBV19; size: .; CDR3: CASSTLDINYGYTF; DNA: TGTGCCAGTAGCACACTGGACATAAACTATGGCTACACCTTC
J: TRBJ1-5; D: .; V: TRBV18; size: .; CDR3: CASSPGPAGQPQHF; DNA: TGTGCCAGCTCCCCGGGCCCTGCGGGTCAGCCCCAGCATTTT
J: TRBJ2-7; D: .; V: TRBV4-1; size: .; CDR3: CASSPGTGDYEQYF; DNA: TGCGCCAGCAGTCCCGGGACGGGAGATTACGAGCAGTACTTC
J: TRBJ1-2; D: .; V: TRBV2; size: once; CDR3: CAGGGHDYGYTF; DNA: TGTGCCGGCGGTGGACACGACTATGGCTACACCTTC
J: TRBJ1-5; D: .; V: TRBV27; size: .; CDR3: CASKDTALNQPQHF; DNA: TGTGCCAGCAAAGATACAGCTCTGAACCAGCCCCAGCATTTT
J: TRBJ1-2; D: .; V: TRBV7-9; size: .; CDR3: CASSLAGRADGYTF; DNA: TGTGCCAGCAGCTTAGCGGGCAGGGCTGATGGCTACACCTTC
J: TRBJ2-7; D: TRBD1; V: TRBV5-1; size: .; CDR3: CASSRDRDVYEQYF; DNA: TGCGCCAGCAGCCGGGACAGGGACGTCTACGAGCAGTACTTC
J: TRBJ2-7; D: .; V: TRBV4-1; size: .; CDR3: CASSQGIHEQYF; DNA: TGCGCCAGCAGCCAAGGTATCCACGAGCAGTACTTC
J: TRBJ1-4; D: TRBD1; V: TRBV27; size: .; CDR3: CASSSTGQGEEKLFF; DNA: TGTGCCAGCAGCTCCACCGGACAGGGCGAAGAAAAACTGTTTTTT
J: TRBJ2-7; D: TRBD2; V: TRBV6-6; size: .; CDR3: CASSPPEGLAGAYEQYF; DNA: TGTGCCAGCAGTCCCCCCGAGGGACTAGCGGGGGCCTACGAGCAGTACTTC
J: TRBJ1-2; D: .; V: TRBV11-2; size: .; CDR3: CASSLDLRQLYGYTF; DNA: TGTGCCAGCAGCTTAGATCTACGACAGTTATATGGCTACACCTTC
J: TRBJ2-7; D: .; V: TRBV16; size: .; CDR3: CASSQSMVGHSYEQYF; DNA: TGTGCCAGCAGCCAATCTATGGTGGGACACTCCTACGAGCAGTACTTC
J: TRBJ1-5; D: .; V: TRBV4-1; size: .; CDR3: CASSQDRDQPQHF; DNA: TGCGCCAGCAGCCAAGATCGAGATCAGCCCCAGCATTTT
J: TRBJ2-2; D: .; V: TRBV10-3; size: .; CDR3: CAISEGRTGELFF; DNA: TGTGCCATCAGTGAGGGGAGAACCGGGGAGCTGTTTTTT
J: TRBJ1-2; D: TRBD1; V: TRBV30; size: once; CDR3: CASRDRGNLGGGYTF; DNA: TGTGCCTCCCGGGACAGGGGGAATCTGGGAGGAGGCTACACCTTC
J: TRBJ2-4; D: .; V: TRBV30; size: .; CDR3: CAWNDGLARWAQYF; DNA: TGTGCCTGGAACGATGGGCTCGCCCGATGGGCTCAGTACTTC
J: TRBJ1-6; D: .; V: TRBV2; size: .; CDR3: CASAGFLSYSPLHF; DNA: TGTGCCAGCGCGGGTTTCCTGTCTTATTCACCCCTCCACTTT
J: TRBJ2-5; D: TRBD1; V: TRBV12-3/TRBV12-4; size: .; CDR3: CASSGQGGRAQYF; DNA: TGTGCCAGCAGTGGACAGGGAGGCAGGGCCCAGTACTTC
J: TRBJ2-3; D: TRBD2; V: TRBV2; size: once; CDR3: CASRPPRGEGDTQYF; DNA: TGTGCCAGCAGACCCCCGCGGGGGGAGGGAGATACGCAGTATTTT
J: TRBJ1-2; D: .; V: TRBV2; size: .; CDR3: CASSEYQGGYGYTF; DNA: TGTGCCAGCAGTGAATACCAGGGTGGGTATGGCTACACCTTC
J: TRBJ1-5; D: .; V: TRBV19; size: .; CDR3: CASTDNRVSNQPQHF; DNA: TGTGCCAGTACGGACAACAGGGTGAGCAATCAGCCCCAGCATTTT
J: TRBJ2-1; D: .; V: TRBV18; size: .; CDR3: CASSPRSRDEQFF; DNA: TGTGCCAGCTCACCGAGGTCGCGGGATGAGCAGTTCTTC
J: TRBJ1-1; D: .; V: TRBV30; size: .; CDR3: CAWMRGLGTEAFF; DNA: TGTGCCTGGATGCGGGGACTGGGCACTGAAGCTTTCTTT
J: TRBJ2-7; D: .; V: TRBV19; size: .; CDR3: CASSSSGARSSYEQYF; DNA: TGTGCCAGTAGTTCGTCTGGGGCTAGGAGCTCCTACGAGCAGTACTTC
J: TRBJ1-6; D: TRBD1; V: TRBV27; size: .; CDR3: CASSPDRGRSDPYNSPLHF; DNA: TGTGCCAGCAGCCCGGACAGGGGCCGATCTGACCCCTATAATTCACCCCTCCACTTT
J: TRBJ1-1; D: TRBD1; V: TRBV5-1; size: few; CDR3: CASSIQTGGNEAFF; DNA: TGCGCCAGCAGCATACAGACAGGGGGCAATGAAGCTTTCTTT
J: TRBJ2-2; D: TRBD1; V: TRBV7-8; size: .; CDR3: CASSPFLDRVDTGELFF; DNA: TGTGCCAGCAGCCCGTTTCTCGACAGGGTGGACACCGGGGAGCTGTTTTTT
J: TRBJ2-7; D: .; V: TRBV6-5; size: few; CDR3: CASSRGITYEQYF; DNA: TGTGCCAGCAGTAGAGGGATAACCTACGAGCAGTACTTC
J: TRBJ1-2; D: .; V: TRBV12-3/TRBV12-4; size: .; CDR3: CASHSGGNYGYTF; DNA: TGTGCCAGCCACTCGGGGGGGAACTATGGCTACACCTTC
J: TRBJ1-1; D: .; V: TRBV28; size: .; CDR3: CASSPPRGKVWGTEAFF; DNA: TGTGCCAGCAGTCCCCCAAGAGGGAAGGTATGGGGCACTGAAGCTTTCTTT
J: TRBJ2-7; D: .; V: TRBV7-7; size: .; CDR3: CASSLGEDRRYEQYF; DNA: TGTGCCAGCAGCTTAGGGGAGGACAGGCGGTACGAGCAGTACTTC
J: TRBJ2-6; D: TRBD1; V: TRBV15; size: .; CDR3: CATSGQGTSGANVLTF; DNA: TGTGCCACCAGCGGACAGGGAACCTCTGGGGCCAACGTCCTGACTTTC
J: TRBJ1-1; D: .; V: TRBV6-5; size: .; CDR3: CASGRDGRGATEAFF; DNA: TGTGCCAGCGGGCGCGACGGGAGAGGGGCCACTGAAGCTTTCTTT